A selection of T cell receptor beta chains follows, all from one sample in a study of blood T cell repertoires in COVID-19. Sequencing was performed with immunoSEQ multiplex PCR; in TCRdb, only in-frame clones are kept and a portion is missing. The repertoire has approximately 54,000 clones, roughly 79% of them found once; the top ten carry roughly 5.5%. Sequencing used peripheral blood. These receptor sequences come from a woman aged 60-70 years with acute or convalescent COVID-19. Each CDR3 is given with its conserved first and last residue. The D gene is left open where the match is weak. The size entry is marked missing in some rows and otherwise reads once, few, many or a size class.

TRBJ2-2 | 15 | . | TRBV4-1 | . | TGCGCCAGCAGCCTTGAGTTACAGGGCGGCGGGGAGCTGTTTTTT | CASSLELQGGGELFF
TRBJ2-7 | 15 | . | TRBV7-2 | TRBD2 | TGTGCCAGCAGCTTAGCAGCGGGAGACGCCTACGAGCAGTACTTC | CASSLAAGDAYEQYF
TRBJ1-1 | 13 | . | TRBV9 | . | TGTGCCAGCAGCGAGGGGGATGGCACTGAAGCTTTCTTT | CASSEGDGTEAFF
TRBJ1-4 | 14 | . | TRBV2 | . | TGTGCCAGTATTCGTGATCGGGCGGGAGAAAAACTGTTTTTT | CASIRDRAGEKLFF
TRBJ1-1 | 13 | . | TRBV5-1 | TRBD1 | TGCGCCAGCAGCGTGACAGGGCGAACTGAAGCTTTCTTT | CASSVTGRTEAFF
TRBJ2-4 | 14 | . | TRBV3-1/TRBV3-2 | TRBD2 | TGTGCCAGCAGCCAAGATCTCCTAGCGGGAGTTCAATACTTC | CASSQDLLAGVQYF
TRBJ1-6 | 15 | . | TRBV5-6 | TRBD1 | TGTGCCAGCAGCTACCGGACAGGTCAGGCTTCACCCCTCCACTTT | CASSYRTGQASPLHF
TRBJ2-3 | 13 | . | TRBV13 | . | TGTGCCAGCAGCTCCCGTGCGGCAGATACGCAGTATTTT | CASSSRAADTQYF
TRBJ2-7 | 15 | . | TRBV19 | . | TGTGCCAGTAGTATCACCAGCGACGCCCGCTACGAGCAGTACTTC | CASSITSDARYEQYF
TRBJ1-2 | 14 | . | TRBV3-1/TRBV3-2 | TRBD1 | TGTGCCAGCAACCGACAGGGAGCTAACTATGGCTACACCTTC | CASNRQGANYGYTF
TRBJ1-2 | 14 | once | TRBV5-1 | . | TGCGCCAGCAGCTCCGGGAGGGGGGAGTATGGCTACACCTTC | CASSSGRGEYGYTF
TRBJ1-5 | 15 | . | TRBV19 | . | TGTGCCAGTAACGGGGGGAACTATGGCAATCAGCCCCAGCATTTT | CASNGGNYGNQPQHF
TRBJ2-3 | 14 | few | TRBV6-5 | TRBD1 | TGTGCCACTAAGGACAGGGACAGCACAGATACGCAGTATTTT | CATKDRDSTDTQYF
TRBJ2-7 | 18 | . | TRBV19 | TRBD2 | TGTGCCAGTAGTCCCAAAAACCAGGGACTAGCGGGGACCTACGAGCAGTACTTC | CASSPKNQGLAGTYEQYF
TRBJ2-2 | 14 | . | TRBV7-8 | . | TGTGCCAGCAGCTCCTCGGGGAACACCGGGGAGCTGTTTTTT | CASSSSGNTGELFF
TRBJ2-1 | 14 | . | TRBV5-1 | . | TGCGCCAGCAGCTTAGGGACACCATACAATGAGCAGTTCTTC | CASSLGTPYNEQFF
TRBJ2-1 | 15 | . | TRBV5-1 | TRBD2 | TGCGCCAGCAGCTTGAGTAGCGGGGTCAGGAATGAGCAGTTCTTC | CASSLSSGVRNEQFF
TRBJ1-5 | 15 | few | TRBV3-1/TRBV3-2 | . | TGTGCCAGCAGCCAAGGACTTCATAGCAATCAGCCCCAGCATTTT | CASSQGLHSNQPQHF
TRBJ2-1 | 15 | . | TRBV2 | TRBD2 | TGTGCCAGCAGCTCCGGGACTAGCGGCTACAATGAGCAGTTCTTC | CASSSGTSGYNEQFF
TRBJ1-6 | 12 | . | TRBV9 | . | TGTGCCAGCAGCTCTGGGACATCACCCCTCCACTTT | CASSSGTSPLHF
TRBJ1-5 | 14 | . | TRBV19 | . | TGTGCCACAGCTTCGGGACACCCCAATCAGCCCCAGCATTTT | CATASGHPNQPQHF
TRBJ1-2 | 15 | . | TRBV10-3 | TRBD1 | TGTGCCATCAGTGAGGTACAGGGGGAGGAAGATGGCTACACCTTC | CAISEVQGEEDGYTF
TRBJ2-1 | 17 | few | TRBV28 | TRBD2 | TGTGCCAGCAGTCCCCGGGCTAGCGGGGGGCCGTACAATGAGCAGTTCTTC | CASSPRASGGPYNEQFF
TRBJ2-7 | 14 | . | TRBV6-5 | TRBD1 | TGTGCCAGCAGTTACTCGGGACAGGGGGACGAGCAGTACTTC | CASSYSGQGDEQYF
TRBJ1-6 | 18 | . | TRBV21-1 | . | TGTGCCAGCAGCAAAGAGAGACAGGGACAACCCTATAATTCACCCCTCCACTTT | CASSKERQGQPYNSPLHF
TRBJ1-2 | 18 | . | TRBV19 | . | TGTGCCAGTAGTATTTTCTACGGGCCGCCGGGAGTTGGCTATGGCTACACCTTC | CASSIFYGPPGVGYGYTF
TRBJ1-1 | 17 | . | TRBV19 | . | TGTGCCAGTAGTCTGGCGGGGGGGGACCTTTACTACACTGAAGCTTTCTTT | CASSLAGGDLYYTEAFF
TRBJ1-2 | 15 | . | TRBV4-1 | TRBD1 | TGCGCCAGCAGCCAAGATGGACAGGGAGACTATGGCTACACCTTC | CASSQDGQGDYGYTF
TRBJ1-2 | 12 | few | TRBV6-5 | . | TGTGCCAGCAGAACGGACAGCTATGGCTACACCTTC | CASRTDSYGYTF
TRBJ2-1 | 15 | . | TRBV2 | TRBD2 | TGTGCCAGCAGTGAAAAGCGACTAGCGGGGAATGAGCAGTTCTTC | CASSEKRLAGNEQFF
TRBJ2-1 | 15 | . | TRBV11-1 | TRBD2 | TGTGCCAGCAGCTCCAGGACTAGCGGGGGGGGTGAGCAGTTCTTC | CASSSRTSGGGEQFF
TRBJ2-1 | 19 | . | TRBV7-9 | TRBD2 | TGTGCCAGCAGCCCCAGGGGGACTAGCGGTATGAGCTCCTACAATGAGCAGTTCTTC | CASSPRGTSGMSSYNEQFF
TRBJ2-5 | 14 | . | TRBV2 | . | TGTGCCAGCGTCGGACTATCTAGCCAAGAGACCCAGTACTTC | CASVGLSSQETQYF
TRBJ2-7 | 13 | . | TRBV7-9 | . | TGTGCCAGCAGCTCGACTAGTCAGTACGAGCAGTACTTC | CASSSTSQYEQYF
TRBJ1-2 | 11 | . | TRBV29-1 | . | TGCAGCGTTGCTGAATCGGGTGGCTACACCTTC | CSVAESGGYTF